These 3 T cell receptor beta chains came from one sample sequenced in a study of cytomegalovirus exposure and HLA in healthy donors. Primers included in the PCR were 60 Vbeta and 13 Jbeta primers. Libraries were prepared by immunoSEQ multiplex PCR; TCRdb keeps only in-frame clonotypes and omits some of them. The sample lists 150,000 to 180,000 clones; about 85% were seen once. The specimen sequenced was PBMCs. Receptors were obtained from a man between 25 and 39 years old in good health and CMV-seropositive.

The CDR3 DNA is TGCGCCAGCAGAACCGGGACTAGTGCAGATACGCAGTATTTT. It yields the protein CASRTGTSADTQYF. This sequence joins TRBV5-1 and TRBJ2-3; TRBD2 matches 8 bases. Germline V gene data show CDR1 as SGHRS and CDR2 as YFSETQ. The junction had 6 bases not matched to a gene; V was cut back by 5 bases and J by 4 bases. The CDR3 runs 14 residues. Supplemented by reference TRBV5-1 and TRBJ2-3, the full variable domain reads KAGVTQTPRYLIKTRGQQVTLSCSPISGHRSVSWYQQTPGQGLQFLFEYFSETQRNKGNFPGRFSGRQFSNSRSEMNVSTLELGDSALYLCASRTGTSADTQYFGPGTRLTVL.

As for this clone: Other DNA sequences in this sample translate to the same CDR3. V is TRBV18 and J is TRBJ1-5, with 9 bases lining up with TRBD1. V was clipped by 2 bases and J by 0 bases; unmatched bases: 2. The CDR3 consists of 16 residues. CDR1 and CDR2 (germline): KGHSH, LQKENI. CDR3 loop: CASSPGTGTSNQPQHF. CDR3 sequence (DNA): TGTGCCAGCTCACCAGGGACAGGGACTAGCAATCAGCCCCAGCATTTT.

Details on this clone: A junction end diverges from the germline sequence, so it may reflect a read error. The rearrangement joins TRBV9 to TRBJ2-1; unclear D gene. The germline V gene has CDR1 SGDLS and CDR2 YYNGEE. The CDR3 covers 13 residues. The DNA of the CDR3 is TGTGCCAGCAGCCTTCCCTCCCACAATGAGCAGTTCTTC. Translation gives CASSLPSHNEQFF.